The text below deals with one TCR beta chain. Its target is not known. Treatment defined: roughly 10-day PBMC culture with coronavirus spike peptide pools or control peptides (ViraFEST assay). When more than nine days of culture had elapsed, CD4+ T cells were isolated by negative selection. Germline CDR1 and CDR2: SGHNT and YENEEA. The CDR3 is made up of 11 amino acids. Trimming left V 0 bases short and J 9 bases short, with 5 bases between. This specimen comes from a study of vaccination and CD4 T cells after COVID-19. Sequenced with the Oncomine TCR Beta short-read assay was DNA taken from cultured CD4+ T cells. TCRdb fed the PCR reads into MiXCR, producing one record per CDR3 protein. The sample includes about 15,000 distinct CDR3 sequences, 30% of them seen just once.

The rearrangement joins TRBV11-3 to TRBJ1-1, with no clear D. The TCR sequence derives from a human donor with COVID-19. The sequenced material came from cultured CD4+ T cells from blood. As DNA, the CDR3 is TGTGCCAGCAGCTTAGAAGCCAAAGCTTTCTTT. It encodes CASSLEAKAFF.